Below, 18 T cell receptor beta chains from the same sample are listed, as sequenced in a study of OX40 agonist ivuxolimab in advanced cancers. Generated by immunoSEQ multiplex PCR, the TCRdb table keeps only in-frame clones and is missing some. The sample lists more than 40,000 clones; about 86% were seen once. Sequencing used CD4+ or CD8+ T cells sorted from blood, obtained in a trial of the OX40 agonist ivuxolimab. The receptor source for this set is an adult with an advanced solid tumor such as melanoma, head and neck, liver or kidney cancer.

The chain couples TRBV9 to TRBJ2-5; D gene unclear. The germline V and J ends were trimmed by 4 bases and 2 bases, with 15 bases remaining between them. CDR1 and CDR2 from the germline V gene are SGDLS and YYNGEE. This CDR3 comprises 15 residues. CDR3 coding DNA: TGTGCCAGCAGCCCATCCCCCCAGGCGCAAGAGACCCAGTACTTC. Translation gives CASSPSPQAQETQYF.

In this sample, this clone turned up once. The V gene is TRBV29-1, the J gene TRBJ2-2; no firm D call. Deletions cut 4 bases from V and 2 bases from J, with 5 bases between. The germline V gene has CDR1 SQVTM and CDR2 ANQGSEA. The CDR3 is 12 residues long. CDR3 amino acids: CSVGHNTGELFF. The CDR3 bases are TGCAGCGTTGGGCACAACACCGGGGAGCTGTTTTTT.

The rearrangement joins TRBV11-2 to TRBJ2-2; D is unclear. CDR1 SGHAT and CDR2 FQNNGV come from the germline V gene. The CDR3 has 17 amino acids. V lost 3 bases to trimming and J lost 3 bases, with 17 bases between them. CDR3 amino acids: CASSFYRLFGDTGELFF. Written as DNA, the CDR3 is TGTGCCAGCAGCTTTTACCGCCTATTTGGGGACACCGGGGAGCTGTTTTTT.

V is TRBV7-3 and J is TRBJ1-2; D is undetermined. The V gene's germline CDR1 is SGHTA and CDR2 FQGTGA. The CDR3 is made up of 13 amino acids. V was trimmed by 3 bases and J by 0 bases, leaving 5 bases between them. CDR3 sequence: CASSFSANYGYTF. Written as DNA, the CDR3 is TGTGCCAGCAGCTTCTCGGCTAACTATGGCTACACCTTC.

The chain carries TRBV9 and TRBJ2-1; perhaps TRBD2 as D (5 bases). Trimming took 3 bases from V and 0 from J, leaving 7 bases between them. CDR3 length: 14 amino acids. The germline CDR1 and CDR2 sequences are SGDLS and YYNGEE. The CDR3 region is CASSERSSYNEQFF. The CDR3 nucleotides read TGTGCCAGCAGCGAGCGGAGCTCCTACAATGAGCAGTTCTTC.

The chain carries TRBV27 and TRBJ1-6, with 12 bases matching TRBD1. V shed 9 bases and J 10 bases; nucleotides not matched to a gene: 7. The CDR3 is 14 residues long. In germline, CDR1 is MNHEY, CDR2 SMNVEV (reference sequence). The CDR3 region is CASGTGGNRSPLHF. Written as DNA, the CDR3 is TGTGCCAGTGGGACAGGGGGCAATCGGTCACCCCTCCACTTT.

This chain uses TRBV6-5 with TRBJ2-2; D is undetermined. Trimming stripped 5 bases from V and 5 bases from J, with 6 bases between. The CDR3 runs to 12 residues. Germline V gene lookup returns CDR1 MNHEY and CDR2 SVGAGI. The CDR3 DNA is TGTGCCAGCAGTCAAGGGACCGGGGAGCTGTTTTTT. Its protein product is CASSQGTGELFF.

The chain links TRBV5-6 to TRBJ2-3, with D perhaps matching TRBD2 (7 bases). Germline CDR1 SGHDT, CDR2 YYEEEE. The CDR3 runs 15 residues. Trimming removed 5 bases at V and 2 bases at J, with 15 bases between. CDR3 in amino acids: CASRVWGGNTDTQYF. CDR3 sequence (DNA): TGTGCCAGCAGGGTATGGGGGGGCAACACAGATACGCAGTATTTT.

The chain has TRBV4-3 and TRBJ2-5; 9 positions match TRBD2. Trimming removed 6 bases from V and 2 bases from J; junction bases left unmatched: 7. Germline V lookup: CDR1 LGHNA, CDR2 YSLEER. This CDR3 has 15 residues. As DNA, the CDR3 is TGCGCCAGCAGTGAGGCTAGCGGGGATCAAGAGACCCAGTACTTC. Translation: CASSEASGDQETQYF.

The V call is TRBV21-1, the J call TRBJ2-3; no DNA check was done on the table's D call, TRBD2. TRBV21-1 counts as a pseudogene. The CDR3 runs 16 residues. This chain's CDR3 is CASSVLAGGVTDTQYF. DNA for the CDR3: TGTGCCAGCAGCGTTCTAGCGGGAGGTGTCACAGATACGCAGTATTTT.

The chain joins TRBV5-6 to TRBJ2-7; 8 nucleotides match TRBD1. In germline, CDR1 is SGHDT, CDR2 YYEEEE. The CDR3 totals 16 residues. The ends lost 2 bases at V and 0 bases at J; junction bases unmatched: 7. The CDR3 protein is CASSFPPGQDSYEQYF. The CDR3 DNA sequence: TGTGCCAGCAGCTTCCCACCGGGACAGGACTCCTACGAGCAGTACTTC.

The chain joins TRBV4-2 to TRBJ2-7; 10 bases align to TRBD2. V shed 0 bases and J 7 bases; nucleotides not matched to a gene: 15. This CDR3 comprises 18 residues. The germline V gene has CDR1 LGHNA and CDR2 YNFKEQ. The CDR3 bases are TGTGCCAGCAGCCAAGAGAGTAGCGGGAGGCCAGGATCGTGGGAGCAGTACTTC. This sequence encodes CASSQESSGRPGSWEQYF.

The V and J genes are TRBV4-2 and TRBJ1-5, with D maybe TRBD1 (6 bases). Germline assignment: CDR1 LGHNA and CDR2 YNFKEQ. Trimming removed 2 bases at V and 0 bases at J, with 8 bases between. CDR3 length equals 15 residues. The CDR3 reads CASSQRQDSNQPQHF. The CDR3 region has the DNA TGTGCCAGCAGCCAACGACAGGATAGCAATCAGCCCCAGCATTTT.

This clone was observed a few times. The J gene is TRBJ2-1, the V gene TRBV7-9, with 8 nucleotides matching TRBD2. From germline, CDR1 is SEHNR and CDR2 FQNEAQ (reference sequence). The trim removed 11 bases at V and 0 bases at J, leaving 6 bases unmatched. CDR3 size: 14 residues. The CDR3 sequence is CAQTGTSSYNEQFF. The CDR3, as DNA: TGTGCCCAAACAGGGACTAGCTCCTACAATGAGCAGTTCTTC.

The V gene is TRBV13, the J gene TRBJ2-2; 7 bases map to TRBD2. Germline values: CDR1 PRHDT, CDR2 FYEKMQ (reference sequence). There are 18 residues in the CDR3. V shed 5 bases and J 1 base; nucleotides not matched to a gene: 13. DNA for the CDR3: TGTGCCAGCAGCCCCCTTGGGCTGGGGACTATGAACACCGGGGAGCTGTTTTTT. Its protein is CASSPLGLGTMNTGELFF.

The genes are TRBV27 and TRBJ1-5; 10 nucleotides align to TRBD1. The trim removed 2 bases at V and 14 bases at J, leaving 9 bases unmatched. Germline CDR1 is MNHEY and CDR2 is SMNVEV (reference sequence). The CDR3 spans 14 residues. This chain's CDR3 is CASSLGTGVIPEHF. The DNA of the CDR3 is TGTGCCAGCAGTTTAGGGACAGGGGTAATTCCCGAGCATTTT.

The table lists this clone with a count of one. The chain couples TRBV5-1 to TRBJ1-2; 7 nucleotides align to TRBD1. CDR1 and CDR2 from the germline V gene are SGHRS and YFSETQ. CDR3 size: 17 residues. With V trimmed by 0 bases and J by 2 bases, 10 bases remained unmatched. CDR3 residues: CASSLEGYGTENYGYTF. CDR3 DNA: TGCGCCAGCAGCTTGGAAGGTTACGGGACAGAAAACTATGGCTACACCTTC.

The J gene is TRBJ1-1, the V gene TRBV5-1; 8 nucleotides align to TRBD1. V lost 0 bases, J lost 3 bases, and 7 bases stayed unmatched. CDR3 length: 16 amino acids. Germline lookup yields CDR1 SGHRS and CDR2 YFSETQ. In DNA form, the CDR3 reads TGCGCCAGCAGCTTGGGTTGGGCACAGGGGGACACTGAAGCTTTCTTT. This sequence encodes CASSLGWAQGDTEAFF. Variable domain in full (rest from reference TRBV5-1 and TRBJ1-1): KAGVTQTPRYLIKTRGQQVTLSCSPISGHRSVSWYQQTPGQGLQFLFEYFSETQRNKGNFPGRFSGRQFSNSRSEMNVSTLELGDSALYLCASSLGWAQGDTEAFFGQGTRLTVV.